This passage covers 18 T cell receptor beta chains from one sample sequenced in a study of blood T cell repertoires in COVID-19. Profiled with immunoSEQ multiplex PCR; TCRdb holds only in-frame clones, not every one. The table lists about 35,000 clones, about 89% of them singletons. The sample consisted of peripheral blood. Receptors were obtained from a man aged 80 or over with active COVID-19.

The chain combines TRBV2 with TRBJ2-3; TRBD2 is a possible D gene (6 bases). Germline values: CDR1 SNHLY, CDR2 FYNNEI. V was clipped by 8 bases and J by 0 bases, with 12 bases between them. The CDR3 has 14 residues. CDR3: CASQPLASTDTQYF. For the CDR3, the DNA is TGTGCCAGCCAGCCACTAGCTAGCACAGATACGCAGTATTTT.

CDR3 DNA: TGTGCCAGCAGTTCGGCAGGGGGCGGCTACACCTTC. Amino acid sequence: CASSSAGGGYTF. The chain recombines TRBV28 with TRBJ1-2; 8 bases map to TRBD1. The CDR3 length is 12 residues. Germline values: CDR1 MDHEN, CDR2 SYDVKM. Losses at the gene ends were 4 bases for V and 8 bases for J; bases not matched to a gene: 3.

The CDR3, as DNA: TGTGCCAGCCGAACCAGCGGACAGGGGGCGTTTGAGCAGTTCTTC. It specifies CASRTSGQGAFEQFF. The V call is TRBV6-5, the J call TRBJ2-1; 11 bases align to TRBD1. The ends lost 8 bases at V and 9 bases at J; junction bases unmatched: 12. CDR1 and CDR2 (germline): MNHEY, SVGAGI. The CDR3 has 15 residues.

The rearrangement links TRBV27 to TRBJ2-7, with D hard to call. This CDR3 region has 15 residues. The germline V gene has CDR1 MNHEY and CDR2 SMNVEV (reference sequence). V was clipped by 3 bases and J by 4 bases, with 16 bases between them. The DNA for the CDR3 is TGTGCCAGCAGTTTTCCCCCGGCAGGATCATACGAGCAGTACTTC. Its translation is CASSFPPAGSYEQYF.

This clone was counted a few times. V is TRBV4-3 and J is TRBJ2-2; tentative D call: TRBD1 (5 bases). The V end was cut by 0 bases, the J end by 6 bases, with 11 bases between. The CDR3 has 15 amino acids. Per the germline V gene, CDR1 is LGHNA and CDR2 is YSLEER. The CDR3 reads CASSQETVLAGELFF. The CDR3 nucleotides are TGCGCCAGCAGCCAAGAGACAGTTTTGGCCGGGGAGCTGTTTTTT.

The rearrangement links TRBV6-1 to TRBJ1-2; the D is unclear. This CDR3 has 16 amino acids. Between the trimmed V and J ends, which lost 0 bases and 4 bases, there was a span of 15 bases. The germline V gene encodes CDR1 MNHNS and CDR2 SASEGT. The CDR3 region is CASSEARYGFIYGYTF. CDR3 sequence (DNA): TGTGCCAGCAGTGAAGCTCGGTATGGTTTTATCTATGGCTACACCTTC.

This chain joins TRBV7-2 and TRBJ2-7; TRBD1 matches 7 bases. The CDR3 is 13 residues long. The germline V gene encodes CDR1 SGHTA and CDR2 FQGNSA. V was clipped by 1 base and J by 5 bases; unmatched bases: 2. The CDR3 is CASSLDGQDEQYF. CDR3 DNA: TGTGCCAGCAGCTTAGACGGACAGGACGAGCAGTACTTC. The full variable domain, rest sourced from reference TRBV7-2 and TRBJ2-7, is GAGVSQSPSNKVTEKGKDVELRCDPISGHTALYWYRQSLGQGLEFLIYFQGNSAPDKSGLPSDRFSAERTGGSVSTLTIQRTQQEDSAVYLCASSLDGQDEQYFGPGTRLTVT.

This clone was observed a single time. The chain is built from TRBV6-5 and TRBJ2-7; 8 bases match TRBD2. This CDR3 has 14 amino acids. J lost 0 bases, V lost 8 bases, and 6 bases had no gene match. CDR1 is MNHEY, CDR2 SVGAGI, per germline. The CDR3 region is CASHPGGSSYEQYF. DNA for the CDR3: TGTGCCAGCCATCCGGGGGGGAGCTCCTACGAGCAGTACTTC.

CDR3 loop: CASSQEGQGAREKLFF. CDR3 nucleotides: TGTGCCAGCAGCCAAGAGGGACAGGGGGCGCGTGAAAAACTGTTTTTT. V is TRBV3-1 (or the pseudogene TRBV3-2) and J is TRBJ1-4, with 12 positions matching TRBD1. Germline lookup yields CDR1 LGHDT and CDR2 YNNKEL (reference sequence). This CDR3 contains 16 residues. Trimming at V came to 0 bases and at J to 7 bases, leaving 3 bases not matched to a gene.

The chain uses TRBV30 and TRBJ1-2, with unresolved D. The CDR3 contains 14 residues. Germline assignment: CDR1 GTSNPN and CDR2 SVGIG (reference sequence). Trimming shortened V by 2 bases and J by 6 bases, and 16 bases separated the two germline ends. The chain's CDR3 is CAWSSLKSSDGYTF. The DNA for the CDR3 is TGTGCCTGGAGTTCCCTTAAATCGTCGGATGGCTACACCTTC.

The gene calls are TRBV19 and TRBJ2-3; 9 bases fit TRBD2. This CDR3 comprises 15 residues. CDR1 and CDR2 (germline): LNHDA, SQIVND (reference sequence). V lost 7 bases and J lost 3; bases outside the gene matches: 8. The CDR3: CASKGSGRSTDTQYF. In DNA form, the CDR3 reads TGTGCCAGTAAGGGTAGCGGGAGATCGACAGATACGCAGTATTTT. Drawing the rest from reference TRBV19 and TRBJ2-3, the complete variable domain is DGGITQSPKYLFRKEGQNVTLSCEQNLNHDAMYWYRQDPGQGLRLIYYSQIVNDFQKGDIAEGYSVSREKKESFPLTVTSAQKNPTAFYLCASKGSGRSTDTQYFGPGTRLTVL.

The gene calls are TRBV18 and TRBJ2-7; 8 bases align to TRBD2. The CDR3 covers 14 residues. The germline V gene has CDR1 KGHSH and CDR2 LQKENI. J gave up 5 bases and V 2 bases, and 5 bases lay outside the gene matches. The CDR3 loop reads CASSPGLAAHEQYF. As DNA, the CDR3 is TGTGCCAGCTCACCAGGACTAGCAGCCCACGAGCAGTACTTC.

DNA of the CDR3: TGTGCCTGCTCAAGACAGGGCAATCAGCCCCAGCATTTT. This gives the protein CACSRQGNQPQHF. The chain couples TRBV2 to TRBJ1-5, with D possibly being TRBD1 (6 bases). The CDR3 is 13 amino acids. The germline CDR1 and CDR2 sequences are SNHLY and FYNNEI. Trimming took off 11 bases at V and 2 bases at J, with 13 bases between the two ends. The complete variable domain, with remaining parts taken from reference TRBV2 and TRBJ1-5, reads EPEVTQTPSHQVTQMGQEVILRCVPISNHLYFYWYRQILGQKVEFLVSFYNNEISEKSEIFDDQFSVERPDGSNFTLKIRSTKLEDSAMYFCACSRQGNQPQHFGDGTRLSIL.

This chain links TRBV5-1 with TRBJ1-6, with TRBD1 matching over 10 bases. Trimming took 4 bases from V and 8 from J; bases not matched to a gene: 15. Per the germline V gene, CDR1 is SGHRS and CDR2 is YFSETQ. The CDR3 is 18 amino acids. In DNA form, the CDR3 reads TGCGCCAGCAGCGTTCGACAGGGGGCAAATTTTGACGATTCACCCCTCCACTTT. Encoded protein: CASSVRQGANFDDSPLHF.

CDR3 residues: CASSRTVGQGHYEQYF. In DNA form, the CDR3 reads TGTGCCAGCAGCCGAACGGTTGGTCAGGGCCACTACGAGCAGTACTTC. V is TRBV11-2 and J is TRBJ2-7, with TRBD1 as a possible D gene (5 bases). The germline V and J ends were trimmed by 5 bases and 3 bases, with 20 bases remaining between them. Germline V lookup: CDR1 SGHAT, CDR2 FQNNGV. The CDR3 spans 16 residues.

This CDR3 is CASSLGLAVSTDTQYF. The CDR3 bases are TGCGCCAGCAGCTTGGGCCTAGCGGTCAGCACAGATACGCAGTATTTT. The chain has TRBV5-1 and TRBJ2-3; 7 bases line up with TRBD2. The V gene end was trimmed by 0 bases and the J gene end by 0 bases; junction bases not matched to a gene: 4. CDR1 is SGHRS and CDR2 is YFSETQ in the germline V gene. There are 16 residues in the CDR3.

This chain uses TRBV5-1 with TRBJ2-5, with D possibly being TRBD2 (5 bases). The CDR3 length is 13 residues. The germline CDR1 and CDR2 sequences are SGHRS and YFSETQ. V gave up 4 bases and J gave up 5 bases, with 12 bases separating them. The CDR3 DNA follows: TGCGCCAGCAGCATTGGACTCAAGGAGACCCAGTACTTC. Translating it yields CASSIGLKETQYF.

The V gene is TRBV19, the J gene TRBJ1-1, with D unresolved. Germline-derived CDR1 and CDR2 are LNHDA and SQIVND (reference sequence). The CDR3 loop spans 10 amino acids. V gave up 6 bases and J gave up 7 bases, with 6 bases separating them. The CDR3 region is CASRLIEAFF. The DNA for the CDR3 is TGTGCCAGTAGACTCATTGAAGCTTTCTTT.